These 9 T cell receptor beta chains share one sample of origin, sequenced in a study of shared clonotypes between healthy human individuals. The protocol was immunoSEQ multiplex PCR, while the TCRdb copy is restricted to in-frame clones and leaves out a portion. The sample consists of fewer than 1.4 million clones, more than 75% of them appearing once. Sequencing was done on a sample of memory CD4+ T cells from PBMCs. Subset noted: CD45RA-negative fraction. The source is a young man in good health. Some clones in this sample may be carry-over from other donors' samples.

The CDR3 DNA reads TGTGCCAGCGGCAGGGACAGGGGCGGCGAGCAGTACTTC. Its protein product is CASGRDRGGEQYF. J is TRBJ2-7 and V is TRBV7-6; TRBD1 aligns across 10 bases. Germline-derived CDR1 and CDR2 are SGHVS and FNYEAQ. The CDR3 is 13 residues long. The J segment lost 6 bases and the V segment lost 8 bases, leaving 7 bases of the junction unmatched.

DNA of the CDR3: TGTGCCAGCAGCAAAGGTGGGGGCGCAGGTGAAGCTTTCTTT. It encodes CASSKGGGAGEAFF. The chain couples TRBV7-9 to TRBJ1-1; D may be TRBD1 (6 bases). V was trimmed by 5 bases and J by 7 bases, leaving 17 bases between them. The CDR3 loop spans 14 amino acids. Germline assignment: CDR1 SEHNR and CDR2 FQNEAQ (reference sequence).

The chain links TRBV5-4 to TRBJ2-6; 10 nucleotides line up with TRBD1. The V and J ends lost 4 bases and 4 bases, in that order; junction bases with no gene match: 11. This CDR3 is built from 18 residues. Germline V lookup: CDR1 SGHNT, CDR2 YYREEE (reference sequence). The CDR3 DNA sequence: TGTGCCAGCAGCAGCCGGGACAGGGGACTCCCCGGGGCCAACGTCCTGACTTTC. Protein: CASSSRDRGLPGANVLTF.

In this sample, this clone turned up once. The V and J genes are TRBV6-5 and TRBJ1-4; no clear D. Deletions cut 6 bases from V and 4 bases from J, with 9 bases between. CDR3 length equals 13 residues. Per the germline V gene, CDR1 is MNHEY and CDR2 is SVGAGI. CDR3 in DNA: TGTGCCAGCAGCGGGTGGGTTAATGAAAAACTGTTTTTT. Its translation is CASSGWVNEKLFF.

The V call is TRBV5-6, the J call TRBJ2-7; TRBD1 matches at 9 bases. With V trimmed by 4 bases and J by 0 bases, 5 bases remained unmatched. There are 15 residues in the CDR3. From germline, CDR1 is SGHDT and CDR2 YYEEEE. In DNA form, the CDR3 reads TGTGCCAGCAGCCGGGACAGGGCGAGCTCCTACGAGCAGTACTTC. It translates to CASSRDRASSYEQYF. Supplemented by reference TRBV5-6 and TRBJ2-7, the full variable domain reads DAGVTQSPTHLIKTRGQQVTLRCSPKSGHDTVSWYQQALGQGPQFIFQYYEEEERQRGNFPDRFSGHQFPNYSSELNVNALLLGDSALYLCASSRDRASSYEQYFGPGTRLTVT.

This chain joins TRBV7-3 and TRBJ2-5; perhaps TRBD2 as D (5 bases). The CDR3 is 13 amino acids. CDR1 is SGHTA, CDR2 FQGTGA, per germline. Trimming pared 5 bases from V and 3 bases from J, leaving 10 bases between. The CDR3 DNA sequence: TGTGCCAGCAGCCCGACTAATAAAGAGACCCAGTACTTC. Its translation is CASSPTNKETQYF.

The chain couples TRBV6-1 to TRBJ1-4, with D perhaps TRBD1 (6 bases). CDR3 length equals 15 residues. CDR1 is MNHNS and CDR2 is SASEGT in the germline V gene. The V end lost 2 bases, the J end lost 8 bases, and 15 bases lay between the germline ends. In DNA, the CDR3 is TGTGCCAGCAGTGAACTGGGGGCTAGGTGGGAAAAACTGTTTTTT. It translates to CASSELGARWEKLFF.

This chain uses TRBV11-2 with TRBJ2-3, with 8 bases matching TRBD2. CDR1 SGHAT and CDR2 FQNNGV come from the germline V gene. After removal of 4 bases from V and 5 bases from J, the junction contained 14 bases not matched to a gene. CDR3 length equals 17 residues. The CDR3 nucleotides read TGTGCCAGCAGCTCAAGGGCTACTAGCGGCCCCATAGATACGCAGTATTTT. Protein product: CASSSRATSGPIDTQYF.

The chain recombines TRBV29-1 with TRBJ1-1; D not resolved. The CDR3 is made up of 12 amino acids. Trimming removed 1 base at V and 6 bases at J, with 9 bases between. Looked up from germline, CDR1 is SQVTM and CDR2 is ANQGSEA. The CDR3: CSVEVASPEAFF. As DNA, the CDR3 is TGCAGCGTTGAAGTAGCTAGCCCTGAAGCTTTCTTT.